What follows are 24 T cell receptor beta chains derived from one specimen sequenced in a study of OX40 agonist ivuxolimab in advanced cancers. Produced via immunoSEQ multiplex PCR; TCRdb's table is partial and in-frame only. This table holds about 78,000 clones, about four fifths found once. Here the sequenced sample was CD4+ or CD8+ T cells sorted from blood, taken in a trial of the OX40 agonist ivuxolimab. The source is an adult with an advanced solid tumor such as melanoma, head and neck, liver or kidney cancer.

This chain's CDR3 is CASSLTGGVGELFF. DNA for the CDR3: TGTGCCAGCAGCTTGACAGGGGGGGTCGGGGAGCTGTTTTTT. The chain is built from TRBV5-4 and TRBJ2-2; weak D call: TRBD1 (8 bases). The CDR3 runs to 14 residues. Germline-derived CDR1 and CDR2 are SGHNT and YYREEE (reference sequence). V lost 1 base to trimming and J lost 7 bases, with 11 bases between them.

The chain joins TRBV4-2 to TRBJ2-7; TRBD2 is a possible D gene (6 bases). V shed 1 base and J shed 4 bases, with 11 bases lying between them. The CDR3 contains 14 residues. In germline, CDR1 is LGHNA, CDR2 YNFKEQ. The CDR3 sequence is CASSQGGDGYEQYF. DNA for the CDR3: TGTGCCAGCAGCCAAGGGGGGGATGGGTACGAGCAGTACTTC.

In this sample, this clone is medium-sized. The genes are TRBV7-9 and TRBJ1-2; perhaps TRBD1 as D (5 bases). The CDR3 loop spans 13 amino acids. V was shortened by 4 bases and J by 9 bases, with 15 bases between the two germline ends. CDR1 and CDR2 from the germline V gene are SEHNR and FQNEAQ (reference sequence). The CDR3 loop reads CASSSAGGWRYTF. The CDR3 bases are TGTGCCAGCAGCTCCGCTGGGGGTTGGCGCTACACCTTC.

The chain recombines TRBV10-2 with TRBJ1-6; TRBD1 agrees at 7 bases. Unmatched junction bases numbered 5, after V lost 8 bases and J lost 7 bases. The CDR3 length is 13 residues. The germline V gene encodes CDR1 WSHSY and CDR2 SAAADI. The CDR3 reads CASLDRINSPLHF. In nucleotides, the CDR3 is TGCGCCAGCCTGGACAGGATAAATTCACCCCTCCACTTT.

The rearrangement uses TRBV6-1 and TRBJ1-2, with a possible D match to TRBD1 (6 bases). The CDR3 has 14 residues. Deletions cut 4 bases from V and 2 bases from J, with 11 bases between. Per the germline V gene, CDR1 is MNHNS and CDR2 is SASEGT. The CDR3 nucleotides are TGTGCCAGCAGTGCCGCCGGGACAAACTATGGCTACACCTTC. Amino acid sequence: CASSAAGTNYGYTF.

This chain links TRBV15 with TRBJ2-5; no definite D call. V lost 1 base and J lost 1, with 7 bases in between. Germline loops: CDR1 LNHNV, CDR2 YYDKDF (reference sequence). The CDR3 spans 14 residues. The CDR3 spells CATSRGVLQETQYF. CDR3 coding DNA: TGTGCCACCAGCAGAGGGGTCCTCCAAGAGACCCAGTACTTC. Full variable domain (missing parts from reference TRBV15 and TRBJ2-5): DAMVIQNPRYQVTQFGKPVTLSCSQTLNHNVMYWYQQKSSQAPKLLFHYYDKDFNNEADTPDNFQSRRPNTSFCFLDIRSPGLGDTAMYLCATSRGVLQETQYFGPGTRLLVL.

The V call is TRBV19, the J call TRBJ2-7; a weak D match, TRBD1 (6 bases). Germline V CDR1 and CDR2: LNHDA, SQIVND (reference sequence). The CDR3 is 15 amino acids. V lost 5 bases and J 2 bases, leaving 16 bases between the germline ends. The CDR3 sequence: CASSSPGTQTYEQYF. As DNA, the CDR3 is TGTGCCAGTAGTTCACCCGGGACACAAACCTACGAGCAGTACTTC.

The V and J genes are TRBV19 and TRBJ2-7, with 8 positions matching TRBD1. With 6 bases clipped from V and 3 bases from J, the junction kept 7 bases outside the gene matches. There are 14 residues in the CDR3. Germline assignment: CDR1 LNHDA and CDR2 SQIVND (reference sequence). CDR3 region: CASRRDRGDYEQYF. DNA of the CDR3: TGTGCCAGTAGGAGAGACAGGGGAGACTACGAGCAGTACTTC.

The chain links TRBV5-1 to TRBJ2-2; the D is unclear. CDR1 is SGHRS and CDR2 is YFSETQ in the germline V gene. Trimming took off 2 bases at V and 5 bases at J, with 7 bases between the two ends. The CDR3 covers 13 residues. CDR3 protein: CASSFPRTGELFF. CDR3 in DNA: TGCGCCAGCAGCTTCCCACGAACCGGGGAGCTGTTTTTT.

The V gene is TRBV19, the J gene TRBJ1-5, with D possibly matching TRBD1 (5 bases). V was shortened by 3 bases and J by 7 bases, with 13 bases between the two germline ends. There are 14 residues in the CDR3. CDR1 is LNHDA and CDR2 is SQIVND in the germline V gene (reference sequence). DNA for the CDR3: TGTGCCAGTAGTATTTTCGGGGCTGGCCAGCCCCAGCATTTT. Translation gives CASSIFGAGQPQHF.

The chain is built from TRBV6-5 and TRBJ2-5; D is possibly TRBD2 (6 bases). V was shortened by 2 bases and J by 5 bases, with 12 bases between the two germline ends. The CDR3 is 14 amino acids. Looked up from germline, CDR1 is MNHEY and CDR2 is SVGAGI. CDR3 in DNA: TGTGCCAGCAGTTACGGGAGACGGGGGGAGACCCAGTACTTC. Protein product: CASSYGRRGETQYF.

This clone came up a few times. This sequence joins TRBV5-6 and TRBJ1-1, with 11 bases matching TRBD1. This CDR3 has 14 amino acids. The J segment lost 4 bases and the V segment lost 2 bases, leaving 1 base of the junction unmatched. Germline assignment: CDR1 SGHDT and CDR2 YYEEEE. The CDR3, as DNA: TGTGCCAGCAGCTTCGGGACAGGGGGCACTGAAGCTTTCTTT. Translating it yields CASSFGTGGTEAFF.

V usage is TRBV2 and J usage is TRBJ2-7; D may correspond to TRBD1 or TRBD2 (5 bases each). Germline V gene lookup returns CDR1 SNHLY and CDR2 FYNNEI. The germline V and J ends were trimmed by 7 bases and 0 bases, with 13 bases remaining between them. The CDR3 loop spans 14 amino acids. CDR3 residues: CASTKGPPSYEQYF. The CDR3, as DNA: TGTGCCAGCACTAAGGGACCCCCCTCCTACGAGCAGTACTTC.

With regard to this clone: At one end, the junction sequence differs from germline, possibly due to a read error. The CDR3 sequence: CASSLGQGAISGTQYF. The CDR3 nucleotides read TGTGCCAGCAGTTTAGGACAGGGGGCGATTAGTGGGACCCAGTACTTC. This chain links TRBV7-9 with TRBJ2-5; 11 bases are a match to TRBD1. Germline-derived CDR1 and CDR2 are SEHNR and FQNEAQ (reference sequence). The CDR3 is 16 residues long.

CDR3 residues: CASSLSVSGGTDTQYF. As DNA, the CDR3 is TGTGCCAGCAGCTTGAGTGTTAGCGGCGGCACAGATACGCAGTATTTT. The chain recombines TRBV5-5 with TRBJ2-3; weak D call: TRBD2 (6 bases). Germline CDR1 SGHKS, CDR2 YYEKEE (reference sequence). This CDR3 contains 16 residues. V lost 1 base and J 1 base, leaving 13 bases between the germline ends.

This clone was detected once. The chain joins TRBV7-2 to TRBJ2-3; D not resolved. In germline, CDR1 is SGHTA, CDR2 FQGNSA. This CDR3 has 12 residues. V lost 5 bases and J lost 4, with 7 bases in between. CDR3: CASSQYSDTQYF. DNA for the CDR3: TGTGCCAGCAGCCAATATTCAGATACGCAGTATTTT.

This chain joins TRBV6-5 and TRBJ2-3; 9 bases match TRBD2. The ends lost 0 bases at V and 2 bases at J; junction bases unmatched: 3. The CDR3 has 16 amino acids. Per the germline V gene, CDR1 is MNHEY and CDR2 is SVGAGI. The CDR3 DNA follows: TGTGCCAGCAGTTACTCGCTAGCGGGGATCACAGATACGCAGTATTTT. This encodes CASSYSLAGITDTQYF.

This clone is medium-sized. The V gene is TRBV4-1, the J gene TRBJ1-2; a weak D match, TRBD1 (6 bases). Germline V gives CDR1 MGHRA, CDR2 YSYEKL. The CDR3 consists of 13 residues. Trimming removed 3 bases from V and 3 bases from J, with 8 bases in between. The CDR3 nucleotides read TGCGCCAGCAGCCAGACAGGTTACTATGGCTACACCTTC. It translates to CASSQTGYYGYTF.

This chain joins TRBV6-5 and TRBJ1-1, with D possibly being TRBD1 (5 bases). This CDR3 contains 13 residues. Germline values: CDR1 MNHEY, CDR2 SVGAGI. The V end was cut by 5 bases, the J end by 0 bases, with 7 bases between. CDR3 coding DNA: TGTGCCAGCAGTGAGACAGTGAACACTGAAGCTTTCTTT. Amino acid sequence: CASSETVNTEAFF.

The chain is built from TRBV7-6 and TRBJ1-1, with D perhaps TRBD1 (5 bases). This CDR3 has 13 residues. V was trimmed by 0 bases and J by 3 bases, leaving 5 bases between them. Germline values: CDR1 SGHVS, CDR2 FNYEAQ. The CDR3 loop is CASSLAGDTEAFF. The CDR3 DNA reads TGTGCCAGCAGCTTAGCGGGGGACACTGAAGCTTTCTTT.

This clone was observed a single time. V usage is TRBV5-4 and J usage is TRBJ2-1; 12 positions agree with TRBD2. There are 17 residues in the CDR3. J was trimmed by 4 bases and V by 4 bases; bases with no gene match: 9. Germline V lookup: CDR1 SGHNT, CDR2 YYREEE (reference sequence). The CDR3 region is CASSARTSGRRYNEQFF. The DNA for the CDR3 is TGTGCCAGCAGCGCCCGAACTAGCGGGAGGCGATACAATGAGCAGTTCTTC.

This chain links TRBV7-9 with TRBJ2-5; no firm D call. Looked up from germline, CDR1 is SEHNR and CDR2 is FQNEAQ (reference sequence). The V gene lost 3 bases and the J gene lost 4 bases, with 12 bases spanning the gap. The CDR3 totals 14 residues. CDR3 coding DNA: TGTGCCAGCAGCTTTACTACCCGAGGAGAGACCCAGTACTTC. Translated, it gives CASSFTTRGETQYF.

This rearrangement joins TRBV28 to TRBJ1-5; the D gene is possibly TRBD1 (6 bases). The CDR3 loop spans 14 amino acids. V shed 6 bases and J shed 4 bases, with 13 bases lying between them. Germline CDR1 reads MDHEN; CDR2 reads SYDVKM. CDR3 nucleotides: TGTGCCAGCAGCCTGCCAGGGGCGAATCAGCCCCAGCATTTT. Translating it yields CASSLPGANQPQHF.

The genes are TRBV5-1 and TRBJ1-1; the D is unclear. Germline CDR1 SGHRS, CDR2 YFSETQ. The CDR3 is 15 amino acids. The V end lost 0 bases, the J end lost 1 base, and 10 bases lay between the germline ends. Here the CDR3 DNA reads TGCGCCAGCAGCTTGGTAACACTGGGGAACACTGAAGCTTTCTTT. Its protein product is CASSLVTLGNTEAFF.